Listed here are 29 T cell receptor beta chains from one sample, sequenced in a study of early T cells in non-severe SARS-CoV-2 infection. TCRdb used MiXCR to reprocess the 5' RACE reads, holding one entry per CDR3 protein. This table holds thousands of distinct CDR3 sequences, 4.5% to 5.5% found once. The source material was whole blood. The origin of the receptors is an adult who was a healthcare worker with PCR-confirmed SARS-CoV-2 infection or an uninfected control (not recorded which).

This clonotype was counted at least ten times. Here the CDR3 DNA reads TGCAGTGCTAGACAGGTTTATGGCTACACCTTC. As protein: CSARQVYGYTF. The chain combines TRBV20-1 with TRBJ1-2; D call uncertain. This CDR3 has 11 residues. Trimming stripped 2 bases from V and 5 bases from J, with 6 bases between. The germline V gene has CDR1 DFQATT and CDR2 SNEGSKA (reference sequence).

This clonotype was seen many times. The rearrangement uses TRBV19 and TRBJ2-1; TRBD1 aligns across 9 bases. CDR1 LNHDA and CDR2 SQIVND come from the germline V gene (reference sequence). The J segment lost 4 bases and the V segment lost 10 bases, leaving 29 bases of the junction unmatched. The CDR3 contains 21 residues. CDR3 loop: CATTTGDRGAGAVTLYNEQFF. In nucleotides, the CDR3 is TGTGCCACAACAACCGGTGACAGGGGGGCCGGGGCCGTTACGCTTTACAATGAGCAGTTCTTC.

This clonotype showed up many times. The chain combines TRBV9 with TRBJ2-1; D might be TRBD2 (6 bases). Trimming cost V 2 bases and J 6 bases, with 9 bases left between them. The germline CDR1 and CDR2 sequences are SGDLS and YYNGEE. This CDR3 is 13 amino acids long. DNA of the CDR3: TGTGCCAGCAGCGTCCTAGCGACCAATGAGCAGTTCTTC. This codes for CASSVLATNEQFF.

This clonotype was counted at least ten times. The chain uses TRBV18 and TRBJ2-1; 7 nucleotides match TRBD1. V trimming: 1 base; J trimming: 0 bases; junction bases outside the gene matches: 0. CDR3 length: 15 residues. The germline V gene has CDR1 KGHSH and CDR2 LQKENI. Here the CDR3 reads CASSPRDSSYNEQFF. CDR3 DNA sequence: TGTGCCAGCTCACCACGGGACAGCTCCTACAATGAGCAGTTCTTC.

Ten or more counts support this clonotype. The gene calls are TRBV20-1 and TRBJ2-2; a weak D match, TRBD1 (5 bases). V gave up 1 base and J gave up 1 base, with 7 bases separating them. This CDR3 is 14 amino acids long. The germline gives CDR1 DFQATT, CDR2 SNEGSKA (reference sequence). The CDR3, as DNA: TGCAGTGCTAGAGCTCAGGGGAACACCGGGGAGCTGTTTTTT. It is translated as CSARAQGNTGELFF.

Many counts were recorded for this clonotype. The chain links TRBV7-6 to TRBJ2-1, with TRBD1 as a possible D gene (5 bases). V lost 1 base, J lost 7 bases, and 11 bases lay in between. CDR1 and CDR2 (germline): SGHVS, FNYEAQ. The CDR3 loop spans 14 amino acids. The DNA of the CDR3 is TGTGCCAGCAGCTTAGTGGACATCAGGAATGAGCAGTTCTTC. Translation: CASSLVDIRNEQFF.

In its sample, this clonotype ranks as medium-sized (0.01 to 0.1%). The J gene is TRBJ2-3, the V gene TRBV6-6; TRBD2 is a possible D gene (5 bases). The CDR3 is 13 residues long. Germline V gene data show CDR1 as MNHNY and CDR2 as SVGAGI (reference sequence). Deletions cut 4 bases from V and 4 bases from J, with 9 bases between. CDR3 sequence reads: CASSSRLSDTQYF. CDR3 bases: TGTGCCAGCAGTTCACGACTATCAGATACGCAGTATTTT.

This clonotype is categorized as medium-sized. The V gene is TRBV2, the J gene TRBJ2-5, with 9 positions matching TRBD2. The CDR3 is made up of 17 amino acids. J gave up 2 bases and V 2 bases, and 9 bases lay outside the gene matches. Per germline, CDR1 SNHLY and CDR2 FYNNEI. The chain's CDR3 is CASSELASGITQETQYF. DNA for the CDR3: TGTGCCAGCAGTGAACTGGCTAGCGGGATAACGCAAGAGACCCAGTACTTC. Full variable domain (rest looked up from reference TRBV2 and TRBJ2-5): EPEVTQTPSHQVTQMGQEVILRCVPISNHLYFYWYRQILGQKVEFLVSFYNNEISEKSEIFDDQFSVERPDGSNFTLKIRSTKLEDSAMYFCASSELASGITQETQYFGPGTRLLVL.

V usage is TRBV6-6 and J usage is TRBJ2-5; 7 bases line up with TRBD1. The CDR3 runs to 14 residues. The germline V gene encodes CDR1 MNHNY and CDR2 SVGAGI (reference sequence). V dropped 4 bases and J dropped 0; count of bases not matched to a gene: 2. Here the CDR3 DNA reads TGTGCCAGCAGTTTCGGGACAGACCAAGAGACCCAGTACTTC. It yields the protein CASSFGTDQETQYF.

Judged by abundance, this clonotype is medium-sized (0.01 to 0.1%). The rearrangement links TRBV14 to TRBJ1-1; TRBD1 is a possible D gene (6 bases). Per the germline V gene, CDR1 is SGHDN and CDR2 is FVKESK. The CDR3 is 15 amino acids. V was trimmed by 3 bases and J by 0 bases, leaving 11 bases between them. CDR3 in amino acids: CASSQRTVMNTEAFF. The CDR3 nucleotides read TGTGCCAGCAGCCAGCGGACAGTCATGAACACTGAAGCTTTCTTT.

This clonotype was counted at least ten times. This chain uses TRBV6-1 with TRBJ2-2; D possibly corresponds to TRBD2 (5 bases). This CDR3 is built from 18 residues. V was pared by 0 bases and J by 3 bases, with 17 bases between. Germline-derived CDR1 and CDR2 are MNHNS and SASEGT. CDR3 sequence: CASSEAASTEADTGELFF. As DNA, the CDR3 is TGTGCCAGCAGTGAAGCGGCTAGCACTGAAGCAGACACCGGGGAGCTGTTTTTT.

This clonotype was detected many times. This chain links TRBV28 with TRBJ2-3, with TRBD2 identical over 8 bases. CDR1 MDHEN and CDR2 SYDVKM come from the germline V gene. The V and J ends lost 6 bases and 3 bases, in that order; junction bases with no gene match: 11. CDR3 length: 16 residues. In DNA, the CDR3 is TGTGCCAGCAGATCCACAAGCCAGCGGGAGACAGATACGCAGTATTTT. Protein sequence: CASRSTSQRETDTQYF.

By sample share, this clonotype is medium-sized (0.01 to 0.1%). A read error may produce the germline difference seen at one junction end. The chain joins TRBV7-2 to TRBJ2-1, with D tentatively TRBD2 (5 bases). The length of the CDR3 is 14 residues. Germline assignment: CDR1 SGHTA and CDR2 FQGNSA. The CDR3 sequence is CASSLGTAYNEQFF. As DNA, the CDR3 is TGTGCCAGCAGCTTAGGGACTGCCTACAATGAACAGTTCTTC. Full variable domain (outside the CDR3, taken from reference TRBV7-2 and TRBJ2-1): GAGVSQSPSNKVTEKGKDVELRCDPISGHTALYWYRQSLGQGLEFLIYFQGNSAPDKSGLPSDRFSAERTGGSVSTLTIQRTQQEDSAVYLCASSLGTAYNEQFFGPGTRLTVL.

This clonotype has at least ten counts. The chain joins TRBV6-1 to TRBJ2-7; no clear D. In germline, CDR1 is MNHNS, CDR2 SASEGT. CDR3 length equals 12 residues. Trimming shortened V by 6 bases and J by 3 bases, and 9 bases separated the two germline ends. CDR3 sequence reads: CASSVADYEQYF. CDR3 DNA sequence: TGTGCCAGCAGCGTCGCAGACTACGAGCAGTACTTC.

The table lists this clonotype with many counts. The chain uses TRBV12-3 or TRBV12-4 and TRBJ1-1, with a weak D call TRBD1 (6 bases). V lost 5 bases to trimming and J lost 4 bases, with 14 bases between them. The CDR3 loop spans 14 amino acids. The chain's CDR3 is CASSRTELTTEAFF. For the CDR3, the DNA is TGTGCCAGCAGTCGGACAGAGTTAACCACTGAAGCTTTCTTT.

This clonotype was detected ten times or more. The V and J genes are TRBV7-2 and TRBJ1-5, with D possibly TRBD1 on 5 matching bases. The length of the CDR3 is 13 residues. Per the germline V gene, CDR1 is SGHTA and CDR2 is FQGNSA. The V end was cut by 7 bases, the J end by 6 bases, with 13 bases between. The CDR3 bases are TGTGCCAGCACCCCTCTGGGGGGTCAGCCCCAGCATTTT. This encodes CASTPLGGQPQHF.

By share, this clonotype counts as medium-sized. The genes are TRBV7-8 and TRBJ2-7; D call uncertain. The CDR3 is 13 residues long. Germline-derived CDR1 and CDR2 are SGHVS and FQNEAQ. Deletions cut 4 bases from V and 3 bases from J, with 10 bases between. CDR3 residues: CASSYDTLYEQYV. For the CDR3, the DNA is TGTGCCAGCAGCTACGACACCCTCTACGAGCAGTACGTC.

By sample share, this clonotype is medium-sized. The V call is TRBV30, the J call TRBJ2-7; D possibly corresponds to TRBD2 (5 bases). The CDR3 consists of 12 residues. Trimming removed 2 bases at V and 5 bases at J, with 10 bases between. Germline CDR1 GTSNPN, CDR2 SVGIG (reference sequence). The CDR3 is CAWSKRVNEQYF. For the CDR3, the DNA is TGTGCCTGGAGTAAGAGGGTAAACGAGCAGTACTTC.

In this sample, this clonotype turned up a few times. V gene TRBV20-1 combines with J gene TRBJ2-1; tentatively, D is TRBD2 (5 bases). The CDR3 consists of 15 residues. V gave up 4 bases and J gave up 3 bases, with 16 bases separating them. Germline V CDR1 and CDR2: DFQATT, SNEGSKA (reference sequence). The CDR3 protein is CSATGPGSFYNEQFF. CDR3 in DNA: TGCAGTGCTACCGGCCCGGGGTCCTTCTACAATGAGCAGTTCTTC.

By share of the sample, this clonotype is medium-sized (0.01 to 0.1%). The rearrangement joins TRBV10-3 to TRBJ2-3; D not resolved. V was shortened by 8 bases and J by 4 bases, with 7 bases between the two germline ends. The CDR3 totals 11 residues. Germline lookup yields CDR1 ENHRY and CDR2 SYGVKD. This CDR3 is CAIRSADTQYF. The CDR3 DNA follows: TGTGCCATCCGGAGTGCAGATACGCAGTATTTT.

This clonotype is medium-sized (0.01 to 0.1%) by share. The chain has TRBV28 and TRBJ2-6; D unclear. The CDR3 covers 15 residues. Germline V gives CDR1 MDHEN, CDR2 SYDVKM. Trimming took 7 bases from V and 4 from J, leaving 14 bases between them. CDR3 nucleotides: TGTGCCAGCACCTTAAGGGCCTTCGGGGCCAACGTCCTGACTTTC. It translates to CASTLRAFGANVLTF.

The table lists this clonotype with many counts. The CDR3 DNA reads TGTGCCAGCAGCTTCTTAGCTCGCGAAGATACGCAGTATTTT. It encodes CASSFLAREDTQYF. V is TRBV11-2 and J is TRBJ2-3; D call uncertain. V lost 3 bases to trimming and J lost 5 bases, with 12 bases between them. Germline values: CDR1 SGHAT, CDR2 FQNNGV. The CDR3 totals 14 residues.

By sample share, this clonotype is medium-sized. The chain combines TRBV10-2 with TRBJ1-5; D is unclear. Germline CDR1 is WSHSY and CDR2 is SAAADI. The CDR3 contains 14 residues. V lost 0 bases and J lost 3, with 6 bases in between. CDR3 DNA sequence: TGCGCCAGCAGTGAGTCCGGACTCAATCAGCCCCAGCATTTT. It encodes CASSESGLNQPQHF.

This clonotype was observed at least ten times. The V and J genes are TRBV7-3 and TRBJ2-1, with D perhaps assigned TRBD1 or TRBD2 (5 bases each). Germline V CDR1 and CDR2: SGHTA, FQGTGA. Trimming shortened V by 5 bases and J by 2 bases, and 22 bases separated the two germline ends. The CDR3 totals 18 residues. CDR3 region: CASSTQGGSARTYNEQFF. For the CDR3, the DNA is TGTGCCAGCAGCACGCAGGGCGGGTCGGCACGCACCTACAATGAGCAGTTCTTC.

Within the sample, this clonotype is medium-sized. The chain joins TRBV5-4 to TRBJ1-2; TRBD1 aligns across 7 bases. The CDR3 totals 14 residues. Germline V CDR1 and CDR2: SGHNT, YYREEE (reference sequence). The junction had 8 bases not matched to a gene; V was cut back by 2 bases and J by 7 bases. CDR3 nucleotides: TGTGCCAGCAGCTTAACAGGGGCATCCAGTGGCTACACCTTC. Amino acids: CASSLTGASSGYTF.

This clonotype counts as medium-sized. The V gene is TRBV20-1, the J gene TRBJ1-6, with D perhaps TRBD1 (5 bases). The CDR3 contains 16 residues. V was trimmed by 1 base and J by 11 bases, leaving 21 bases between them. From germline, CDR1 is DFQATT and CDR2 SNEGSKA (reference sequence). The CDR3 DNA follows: TGCAGTGCTAGAGTTCCCTTGGGGGAGGGGCATGCACCCCTCCACTTT. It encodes CSARVPLGEGHAPLHF.

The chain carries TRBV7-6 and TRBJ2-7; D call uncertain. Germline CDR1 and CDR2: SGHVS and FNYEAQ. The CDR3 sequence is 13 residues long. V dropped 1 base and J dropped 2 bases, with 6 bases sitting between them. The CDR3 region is CASSLGTTYEQYV. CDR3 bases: TGTGCCAGCAGCTTAGGGACCACCTACGAGCAGTACGTC.

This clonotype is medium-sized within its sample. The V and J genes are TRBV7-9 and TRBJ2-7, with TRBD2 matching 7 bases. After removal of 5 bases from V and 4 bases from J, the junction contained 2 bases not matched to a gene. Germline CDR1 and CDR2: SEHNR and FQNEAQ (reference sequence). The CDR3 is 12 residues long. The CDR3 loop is CASSPAGYEQYF. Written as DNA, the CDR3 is TGTGCCAGCAGCCCAGCGGGATACGAGCAGTACTTC.

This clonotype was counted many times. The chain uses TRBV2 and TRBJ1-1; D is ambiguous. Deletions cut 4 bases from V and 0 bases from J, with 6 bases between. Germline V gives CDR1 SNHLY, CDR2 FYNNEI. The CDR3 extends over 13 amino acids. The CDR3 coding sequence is TGTGCCAGCAGTGTACAGATGAACACTGAAGCTTTCTTT. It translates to CASSVQMNTEAFF. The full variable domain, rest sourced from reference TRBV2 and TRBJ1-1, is EPEVTQTPSHQVTQMGQEVILRCVPISNHLYFYWYRQILGQKVEFLVSFYNNEISEKSEIFDDQFSVERPDGSNFTLKIRSTKLEDSAMYFCASSVQMNTEAFFGQGTRLTVV.